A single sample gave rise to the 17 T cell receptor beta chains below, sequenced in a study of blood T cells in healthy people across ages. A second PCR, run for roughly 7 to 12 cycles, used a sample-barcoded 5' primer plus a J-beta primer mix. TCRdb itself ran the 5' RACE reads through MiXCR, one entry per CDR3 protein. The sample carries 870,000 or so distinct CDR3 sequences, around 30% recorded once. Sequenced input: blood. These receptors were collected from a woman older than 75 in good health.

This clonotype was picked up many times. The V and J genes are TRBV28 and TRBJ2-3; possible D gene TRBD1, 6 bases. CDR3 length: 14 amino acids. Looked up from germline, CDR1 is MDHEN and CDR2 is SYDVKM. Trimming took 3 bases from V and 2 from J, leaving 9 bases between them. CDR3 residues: CASSLQGNTDTQYF. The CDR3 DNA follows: TGTGCCAGCAGTTTGCAGGGGAACACAGATACGCAGTATTTT. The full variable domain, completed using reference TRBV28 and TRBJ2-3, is DVKVTQSSRYLVKRTGEKVFLECVQDMDHENMFWYRQDPGLGLRLIYFSYDVKMKEKGDIPEGYSVSREKKERFSLILESASTNQTSMYLCASSLQGNTDTQYFGPGTRLTVL.

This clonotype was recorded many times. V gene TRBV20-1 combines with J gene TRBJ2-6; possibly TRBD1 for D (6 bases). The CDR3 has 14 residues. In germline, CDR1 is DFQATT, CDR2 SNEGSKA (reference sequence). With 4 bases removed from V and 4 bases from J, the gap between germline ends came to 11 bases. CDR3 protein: CSANTGTGANVLTF. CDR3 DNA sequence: TGCAGTGCTAACACAGGGACCGGGGCCAACGTCCTGACTTTC.

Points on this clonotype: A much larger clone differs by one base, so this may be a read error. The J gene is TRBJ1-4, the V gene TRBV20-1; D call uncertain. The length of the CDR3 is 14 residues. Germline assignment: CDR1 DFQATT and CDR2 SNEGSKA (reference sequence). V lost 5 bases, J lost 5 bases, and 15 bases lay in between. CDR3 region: CSALRVLGNEKLFF. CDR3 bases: TGCAGTGCTCTGCGCGTCTTGGGGAATGAAAAACTGTTTTTT.

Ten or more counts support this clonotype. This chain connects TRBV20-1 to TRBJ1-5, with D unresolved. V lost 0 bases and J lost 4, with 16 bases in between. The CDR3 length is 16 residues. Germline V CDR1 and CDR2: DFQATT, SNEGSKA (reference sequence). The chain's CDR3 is CSARDELRLLNQPQHF. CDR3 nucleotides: TGCAGTGCTAGAGATGAACTCCGACTTCTTAATCAGCCCCAGCATTTT.

CDR3 in DNA: TGTGCCAGCGGGATACCACTCGGGACAGGGGAACACAATGAGCAGTTCTTC. Its protein is CASGIPLGTGEHNEQFF. This rearrangement joins TRBV12-3 or TRBV12-4 to TRBJ2-1; 10 positions agree with TRBD1. J lost 5 bases, V lost 8 bases, and 15 bases had no gene match. The CDR3 is made up of 17 amino acids.

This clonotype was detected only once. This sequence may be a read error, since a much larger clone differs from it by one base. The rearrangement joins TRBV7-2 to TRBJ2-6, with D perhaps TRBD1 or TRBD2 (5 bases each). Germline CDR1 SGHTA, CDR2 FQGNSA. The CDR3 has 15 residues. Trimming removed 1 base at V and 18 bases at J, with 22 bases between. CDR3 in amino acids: CASSLGGSGANIRTF. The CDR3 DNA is TGTGCCAGCAGCTTAGGGGGGTCTGGGGCCAACATCCGGACTTTC.

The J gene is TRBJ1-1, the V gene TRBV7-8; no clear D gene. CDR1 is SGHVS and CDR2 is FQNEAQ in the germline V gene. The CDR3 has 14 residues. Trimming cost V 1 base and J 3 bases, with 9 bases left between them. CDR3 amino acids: CASSLDGTHTEAFF. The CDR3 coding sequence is TGTGCCAGCAGCTTAGACGGCACCCACACTGAAGCTTTCTTT.

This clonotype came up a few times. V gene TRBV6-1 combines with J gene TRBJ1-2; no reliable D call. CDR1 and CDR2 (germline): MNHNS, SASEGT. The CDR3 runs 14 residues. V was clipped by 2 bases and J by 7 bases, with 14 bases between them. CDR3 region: CASSEIGVLVGYTF. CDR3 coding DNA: TGTGCCAGCAGTGAAATCGGGGTCCTCGTTGGCTACACCTTC.

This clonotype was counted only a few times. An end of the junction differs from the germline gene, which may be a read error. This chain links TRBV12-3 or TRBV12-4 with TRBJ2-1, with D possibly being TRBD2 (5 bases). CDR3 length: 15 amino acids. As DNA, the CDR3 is TGTACCAGCAGGCAGACTTGGGTTACCGAGGGTGAGCAGTTCTTC. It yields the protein CTSRQTWVTEGEQFF.

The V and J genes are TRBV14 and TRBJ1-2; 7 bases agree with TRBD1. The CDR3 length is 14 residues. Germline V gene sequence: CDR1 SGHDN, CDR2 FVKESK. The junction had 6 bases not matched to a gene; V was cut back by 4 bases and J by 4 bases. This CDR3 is CASSPRQGLYGYTF. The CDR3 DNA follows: TGTGCCAGCAGCCCACGACAGGGACTCTATGGCTACACCTTC.

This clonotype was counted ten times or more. The CDR3 spells CASSLAHSRDSTDTQYF. DNA of the CDR3: TGTGCCAGCAGCTTAGCGCATTCCAGGGATAGCACAGATACGCAGTATTTT. This chain joins TRBV7-9 and TRBJ2-3, with D perhaps matching TRBD1 (5 bases). CDR1 is SEHNR, CDR2 FQNEAQ, per germline (reference sequence). There are 17 residues in the CDR3. The germline V and J ends were trimmed by 0 bases and 0 bases, with 13 bases remaining between them.

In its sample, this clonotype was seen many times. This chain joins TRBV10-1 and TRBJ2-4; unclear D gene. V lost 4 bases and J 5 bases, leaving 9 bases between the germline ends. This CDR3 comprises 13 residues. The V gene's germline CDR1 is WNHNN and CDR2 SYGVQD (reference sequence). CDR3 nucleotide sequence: TGCGCCAGCAGTGGTGCCAGCCAAAACATTCAGTACTTC. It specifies CASSGASQNIQYF.

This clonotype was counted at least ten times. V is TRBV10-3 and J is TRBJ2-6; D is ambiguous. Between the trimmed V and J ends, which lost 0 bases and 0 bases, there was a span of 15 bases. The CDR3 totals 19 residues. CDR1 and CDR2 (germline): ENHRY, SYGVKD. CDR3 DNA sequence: TGTGCCATCAGTGAGTCAGGCGGAGTTCTGATCTCTGGGGCCAACGTCCTGACTTTC. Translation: CAISESGGVLISGANVLTF.

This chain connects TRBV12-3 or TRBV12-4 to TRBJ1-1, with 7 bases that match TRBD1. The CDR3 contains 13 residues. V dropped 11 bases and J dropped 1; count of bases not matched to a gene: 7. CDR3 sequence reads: CAGRGPTNTEAFF. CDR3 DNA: TGTGCCGGGAGGGGGCCCACGAACACTGAAGCTTTCTTT.

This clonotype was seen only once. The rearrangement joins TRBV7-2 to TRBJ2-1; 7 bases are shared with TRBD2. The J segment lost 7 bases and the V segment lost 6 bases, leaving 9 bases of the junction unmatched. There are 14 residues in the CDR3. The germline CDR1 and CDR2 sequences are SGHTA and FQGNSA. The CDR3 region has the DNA TGTGCCAGCAGTCTGGCGGGGGTAGAGAATGAGCAGTTCTTC. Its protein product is CASSLAGVENEQFF.

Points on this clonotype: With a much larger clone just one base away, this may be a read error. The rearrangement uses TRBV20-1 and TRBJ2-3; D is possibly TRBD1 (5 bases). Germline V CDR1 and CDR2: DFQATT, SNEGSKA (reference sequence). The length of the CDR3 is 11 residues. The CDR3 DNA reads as TGCAGTGCTGATACCACAGGTACGCAGTATTTT. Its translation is CSADTTGTQYF.

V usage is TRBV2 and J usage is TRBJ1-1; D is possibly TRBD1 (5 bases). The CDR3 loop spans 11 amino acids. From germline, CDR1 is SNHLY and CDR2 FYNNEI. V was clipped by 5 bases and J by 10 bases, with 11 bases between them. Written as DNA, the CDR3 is TGTGCCAGCAGTTTGGGGCTGGGAGCTTTCTTT. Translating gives CASSLGLGAFF.